A selection of T cell receptor beta chains follows, all from one sample in a study of T-cell reconstitution after alpha-beta-depleted transplantation in children. TCRdb re-called the PCR reads with MiXCR, one entry per CDR3 protein. The sample consists of hundreds of thousands of distinct CDR3 sequences, over 15% of them appearing once. The sample consisted of PBMCs from the stem cell graft donor, taken from the stem cell graft. These receptors all come from a human donor who donated a stem cell graft to a child with acute myeloid leukemia. Both conserved end residues are part of each CDR3. A D gene is named only where the DNA matches it firmly. Rows may omit the clone size; those that give it use once, few, many or a size class.

abundance,v_gene,d_gene,len,j_gene,CDR3nt,CDR3aa
many,TRBV27,NA,14,TRBJ2-4,TGTGCCAGCAGTTTGCAGGGTCGGCAAAACATTCAGTACTTC,CASSLQGRQNIQYF
many,TRBV20-1,NA,14,TRBJ2-3,TGCAGTGCTAGCGCTAGATCTTCCACAGATACGCAGTATTTT,CSASARSSTDTQYF
NA,TRBV20-1,NA,12,TRBJ1-2,TGCAGTGCCTCTCGCGAGGTACGTGGCTACACCTTC,CSASREVRGYTF
NA,TRBV5-1,NA,16,TRBJ2-3,TGCGCCAGCAGCTGGGACGGAGCATCTAGCACAGATACGCAGTATTTT,CASSWDGASSTDTQYF
many,TRBV12-3/TRBV12-4,TRBD1,15,TRBJ2-1,TGTGCCAGCAGGACACGGACAGGGGCACGCAATGAGCAGTTCTTC,CASRTRTGARNEQFF
NA,TRBV4-2,TRBD1,15,TRBJ2-7,TGTGCCAGCAGCAAGGGTGGGGACAGTTCCTACGAGCAGTACTTC,CASSKGGDSSYEQYF
NA,TRBV24-1,NA,15,TRBJ2-7,TGTGCCACCAGTGATTTGGTTCGGGGCTCCTACGAGCAGTACTTC,CATSDLVRGSYEQYF
few,TRBV5-1,NA,12,TRBJ2-7,TGCGCCAGCAGCACCGACACATCAGAGCAGTACTTC,CASSTDTSEQYF
few,TRBV12-3/TRBV12-4,TRBD2,15,TRBJ2-1,TGTGCCAGCAGCCTGAGCGGGGTAGGGTACAATGAGCAGTTCTTC,CASSLSGVGYNEQFF
NA,TRBV9,NA,16,TRBJ2-3,TGTGCCAGCAGCGTAGAACCCGAGAGTCGTGCAGATACGCAGTATTTT,CASSVEPESRADTQYF
NA,TRBV10-1,TRBD1,12,TRBJ2-5,TGCGCCAGCAGTGAGACGGGACAGGGGATGGACTTC,CASSETGQGMDF
many,TRBV20-1,TRBD1,16,TRBJ1-6,TGCAGTGCGATTGTTGGGACAGGGGGCGCGGGTTCACCCCTCCACTTT,CSAIVGTGGAGSPLHF
many,TRBV7-2,NA,16,TRBJ1-1,TGTGCCAGCAGCTTAGTTGGTGGCGACACCAACACTGAAGCTTTCTTT,CASSLVGGDTNTEAFF
few,TRBV11-2,TRBD1,19,TRBJ1-5,TGTGCCAGCAGCCCAAGACAGGGGTGGGGGACGTCGTCAAATCAGCCCCAGCATTTT,CASSPRQGWGTSSNQPQHF
NA,TRBV28,TRBD1,17,TRBJ2-1,TGTGCCAGCAGTCCCACCACAGGGGGCCCCACATACAATGAGCAGTTCTTC,CASSPTTGGPTYNEQFF
NA,TRBV6-1,NA,14,TRBJ2-1,TGTGCCAGCAGTAGGTCAGGGTCTTACAATGAGCAGTTCTTC,CASSRSGSYNEQFF
NA,TRBV9,NA,13,TRBJ2-7,TGTGCCAGCAGCGTAGCTTCCGATTACGAGCAGTACTTC,CASSVASDYEQYF
few,TRBV5-6,NA,12,TRBJ2-3,TGTGCCAGCAGGCGCGGAATAGATACGCAGTATTTT,CASRRGIDTQYF
NA,TRBV7-9,TRBD1,15,TRBJ1-1,TGTGCCAGCAGCTTACTCACAGGGGGTGGCACTGAAGCTTTCTTT,CASSLLTGGGTEAFF
NA,TRBV11-1,NA,18,TRBJ2-7,TGTGCCAGCAGCGGCCACAGAGGAACCGGGACAAACTCCTACGAGCAGTACTTC,CASSGHRGTGTNSYEQYF
many,TRBV29-1,TRBD1,15,TRBJ2-3,TGCAGCGTTGATCCATGGACAGGGGAAGCAGATACGCAGTATTTT,CSVDPWTGEADTQYF
few,TRBV7-9,NA,11,TRBJ2-7,TGTGCCAGCAGCTTTAACCACGAGCAGTACTTC,CASSFNHEQYF
many,TRBV29-1,NA,13,TRBJ2-2,TGCAGCGTTGCCGGGGCTAGCACCGGGGAGCTGTTTTTT,CSVAGASTGELFF
many,TRBV7-2,NA,15,TRBJ1-6,TGTGCCAGCAGCTTAGATCGTCCAGGGAAAGTTACCCTCCACTTT,CASSLDRPGKVTLHF
many,TRBV20-1,NA,14,TRBJ1-5,TGCAGTGCTAGAGGGGGGCAGGGACGTCAGCCCCAGCATTTT,CSARGGQGRQPQHF
NA,TRBV5-1,TRBD2,16,TRBJ2-3,TGCGCCAGCAGCCTCGGACTAGCGGGGGGCACAGATACGCAGTCTTTT,CASSLGLAGGTDTQSF
NA,TRBV7-9,NA,15,TRBJ1-5,TGTGCCAGCAGCTTCTCGGGAAAAGGGAATCAGCCCCAGCATTTT,CASSFSGKGNQPQHF
many,TRBV7-9,TRBD1,12,TRBJ2-7,TGTGCCAGCAGCGGGACAGTTTACGAGCAGTACTTC,CASSGTVYEQYF
NA,TRBV20-1,NA,15,TRBJ2-1,TGCAGTGCCAGCCAGGGGCGGAAGGGATACAATGAGCAGTTCTTC,CSASQGRKGYNEQFF
NA,TRBV5-1,TRBD1,17,TRBJ1-3,TGCGCCAGCAGCTTGAGCCCTACAGGGGCCTCTGGAAACACCATATATTTT,CASSLSPTGASGNTIYF
many,TRBV7-6,NA,12,TRBJ2-7,TGTGCCAGCAGCTCCTTACCCTACGAGCAGTACTTC,CASSSLPYEQYF
many,TRBV12-3/TRBV12-4,TRBD1,15,TRBJ2-5,TGTGCCAGCAGTTGGGGACAGGGGAGGCAAGAGACCCAGTACTTC,CASSWGQGRQETQYF
many,TRBV20-1,NA,14,TRBJ2-2,TGCAGTGCCAAACAGGGACTTCGCACCGGGGAGCTGTTTTTT,CSAKQGLRTGELFF
many,TRBV24-1,NA,13,TRBJ2-7,TGTGCCACCAGTGGTCGGGGGTCCTACGAGCAGTACTTC,CATSGRGSYEQYF
NA,TRBV13,TRBD1,16,TRBJ2-4,TGTGCCAGCAGCTTAAGGGACAGGGATCAAAAAAACATTCAGTACTTC,CASSLRDRDQKNIQYF
many,TRBV4-2,NA,15,TRBJ2-1,TGTGCCAGCAGTCCTGGGGGGTCCACCTACAATGAGCAGTTCTTC,CASSPGGSTYNEQFF
NA,TRBV4-3,TRBD1,15,TRBJ1-6,TGCGCCAGCAGCCAAGGAGGCAGGGGGAATTCACCCCTCCACTTT,CASSQGGRGNSPLHF
many,TRBV29-1,NA,13,TRBJ2-5,TGCAGCGTGGCGGGACGGCGCCAAGAGACCCAGTACTTC,CSVAGRRQETQYF
NA,TRBV20-1,TRBD1,12,TRBJ1-4,TGCAGTGCTAGATTCCGGGACAGCAGACTGTTTTTT,CSARFRDSRLFF
few,TRBV24-1,TRBD1,13,TRBJ1-6,TGTGCCACTTCTGACAGGGGAAATTCACCCCTCCACTTT,CATSDRGNSPLHF
few,TRBV6-4,NA,19,TRBJ2-1,TGTGCCAGCAGTGATTCCGCTACTAGCAGTTTTACCTCCTACAATGAGCAGTTCTTC,CASSDSATSSFTSYNEQFF
NA,TRBV29-1,TRBD2,12,TRBJ2-2,TGCAGCACGGCCGTGCGGGCGGGGGAGCAGTTTTTT,CSTAVRAGEQFF
many,TRBV29-1,TRBD2,16,TRBJ2-3,TGCAGCGTTGAAGGAGGGACTAGCGGGGCGGGAGATACGCAGTATTTT,CSVEGGTSGAGDTQYF
few,TRBV11-1,TRBD2,14,TRBJ2-7,TGTGCCAGCAGCTTTGGGACTAGAGGCTACGAGCAGTACTTC,CASSFGTRGYEQYF
few,TRBV12-3/TRBV12-4,NA,14,TRBJ1-1,TGTGCCAGCAGTTCAGGGGTGAACGAGGCTGAAGCTTTCTTT,CASSSGVNEAEAFF